Only a few counts were recorded for the clone carrying this TCR beta chain. This table comes from immunoSEQ multiplex PCR, and its TCRdb copy is limited to in-frame clones, with some not included. The sample consists of tens of thousands of clones, more than 75% of them appearing once. This record belongs to a study of OX40 agonist ivuxolimab in advanced cancers. About the research overall: Hepatocellular carcinoma, melanoma, renal cell or head and neck cancer occurred in dose-escalation patients. Eligibility rules accepted prior anti-PD-1, anti-PD-L1 or anti-CTLA-4 therapy, and around 44% had some.

It was autoimmune disease history or systemic immunosuppression that excluded patients. Germline CDR1 and CDR2: SGDLS and YYNGEE. The CDR3 loop spans 14 amino acids. Trimming removed 1 base at V and 5 bases at J, with 10 bases between. The V call is TRBV9, the J call TRBJ2-1; D unresolved. This TCR was recovered from an adult with an advanced solid tumor such as melanoma, head and neck, liver or kidney cancer. Sequences were derived from CD4+ or CD8+ T cells sorted from blood, sampled in a trial of the OX40 agonist ivuxolimab. This CDR3 reads CASSVSRLNNEQFF. CDR3 coding DNA: TGTGCCAGCAGCGTAAGTCGCCTAAACAATGAGCAGTTCTTC.